This T cell receptor (beta chain) was found in a study of T cells in localized non-small cell lung cancer (dated by TCRdb to 2018 to 2021). Turning to the overall study: T cell repertoires of 200 to 250 early-stage NSCLC patients were analyzed, with tumors being compared against uninvolved tumor-adjacent lungs. The cohort was made up of about 240 treatment-naive NSCLC patients whose localized lung tumors had been resected. Of the NSCLC patients, 129 were male and around 97 were female, and the mean age was about 69 years. Beyond this particular receptor, the publication reports: Because multi-region tumor sequencing was not done, intratumor heterogeneity could not be ruled out. Higher T cell density in blood was associated with longer overall survival, whereas higher clonality in adjacent lung was associated with shorter survival. Because the study design was exploratory, TCR variables were selected using unadjusted p-values without false-discovery rate correction. Of the top 100 tumor clones, a median of 57 were detected in paired uninvolved adjacent lung; under 35 were also among that lung's top 100. The highest T cell clonality was observed in uninvolved tumor-adjacent lung, where clonality exceeded that of tumor, suggesting that antigenic responses were more focused in uninvolved tumor-adjacent lung.

With respect to this clone: Its antigen target is currently unknown. No clone much larger than this one lies a single base away; base qualities are absent.

TCR beta CDR3 regions were sequenced from DNA using the immunoSEQ Assay. In the authors' own workflow: To compute T cell density, TCR beta template counts were normalized to usable DNA, which was estimated by amplifying housekeeping genes. Richness was estimated using the preseqR package, with extrapolation to 400,000 templates for PBMC samples and to 120,000 templates for tissue samples. Clonality was taken to be one minus Pielou's evenness. Differential abundance testing on productive amino-acid clonotypes, with a minimum total count of 5 and an alpha of 0.1, was used to identify tissue-enriched TCRs. The Jaccard Index and the Morisita Overlap Index were used to measure repertoire overlap between compartments. GLIPH grouped TCR beta CDR3s together with public tetramer-defined viral CDR3s, and a viral motif had to include at least three viral sequences and also show V-gene enrichment. TCRdb carries this immuneACCESS record with in-frame sequences only. Its versions omit some clonotypes, under half of them owing to an unresolved V gene in the studies checked, with the rest unexplained. For V, J and clone size, that table is used; D and trimming come from the DNA. Across this sample there are over 50,000 clones, with almost 90% seen only once. The ten largest clones capture approximately 2% of the sample.

The CDR3 contains 15 residues, cysteine and phenylalanine counted. Of the read, only the CDR3 DNA is kept; its 45 bases are in frame from base 1. Looking up the germline V gene yields CDR1 SGHAT and CDR2 FQNNGV. The germline V and J ends show losses of 4 bases and 4 bases respectively, and no gene match explains 4 bases of the junction. At diagnosis, peripheral blood, uninvolved tumor-adjacent lung and tumor were collected and were preserved as a mix of fresh-frozen and FFPE material. For TCR repertoire profiling, the blood samples were analyzed as peripheral blood mononuclear cells. The sequencing used peripheral blood, collected before any cancer treatment. This receptor was identified in a woman aged 40-75 years with stage I lung adenocarcinoma. This chain is built from TRBV11-2 and TRBJ2-7, with 13 bases in between that match TRBD2. The DNA sequence is given as TGTGCCAGCAGCTATGGGACTAGCGGGGCTTACGAGCAGTACTTC. Its translation is CASSYGTSGAYEQYF.